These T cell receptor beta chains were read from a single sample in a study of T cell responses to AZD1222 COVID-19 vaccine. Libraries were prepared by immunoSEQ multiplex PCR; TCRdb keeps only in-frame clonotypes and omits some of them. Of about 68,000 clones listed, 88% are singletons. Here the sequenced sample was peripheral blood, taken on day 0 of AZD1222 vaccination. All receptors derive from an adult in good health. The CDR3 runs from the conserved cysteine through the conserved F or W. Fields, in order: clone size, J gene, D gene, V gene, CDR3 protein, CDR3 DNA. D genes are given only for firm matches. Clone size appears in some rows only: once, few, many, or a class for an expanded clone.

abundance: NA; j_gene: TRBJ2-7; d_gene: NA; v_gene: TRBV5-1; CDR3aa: CASSPARDISYEQYF; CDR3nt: TGCGCCAGCAGCCCGGCCCGGGACATCTCCTACGAGCAGTACTTC
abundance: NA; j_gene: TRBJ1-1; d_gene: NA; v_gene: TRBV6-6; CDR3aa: CASSYRSSGGGTEAFF; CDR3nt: TGTGCCAGCAGTTATCGCTCTTCTGGGGGAGGGACTGAAGCTTTCTTT
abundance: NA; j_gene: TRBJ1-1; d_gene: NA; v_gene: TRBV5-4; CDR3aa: CASSFTGWGNTEAFF; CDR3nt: TGTGCCAGCAGCTTCACAGGGTGGGGGAACACTGAAGCTTTCTTT
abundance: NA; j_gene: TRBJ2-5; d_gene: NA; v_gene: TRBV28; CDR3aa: CASSQETQYF; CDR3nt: TGTGCCAGCTCCCAGGAGACCCAGTACTTC
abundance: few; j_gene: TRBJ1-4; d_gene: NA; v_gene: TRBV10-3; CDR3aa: CAISPTEGGKLFF; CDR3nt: TGTGCCATCAGCCCGACCGAGGGGGGGAAACTGTTTTTT
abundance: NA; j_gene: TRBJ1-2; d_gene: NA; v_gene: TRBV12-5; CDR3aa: CASGLWSLEKQGGYTF; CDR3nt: TGTGCTAGTGGTTTGTGGTCCCTAGAAAAACAAGGTGGCTACACCTTC
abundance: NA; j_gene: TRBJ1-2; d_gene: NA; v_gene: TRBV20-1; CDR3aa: CSVGQHYGYTF; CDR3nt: TGCAGTGTAGGACAGCACTATGGCTACACCTTC
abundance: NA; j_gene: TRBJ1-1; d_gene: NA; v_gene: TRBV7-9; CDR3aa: CASSLGGDTEAFF; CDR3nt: TGTGCCAGCAGCTTAGGGGGGGACACTGAAGCTTTCTTT
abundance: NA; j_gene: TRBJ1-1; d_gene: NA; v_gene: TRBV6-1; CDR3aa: CASSEFSSVDTEAFF; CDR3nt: TGTGCCAGCAGTGAGTTTAGCAGCGTGGACACTGAAGCTTTCTTT
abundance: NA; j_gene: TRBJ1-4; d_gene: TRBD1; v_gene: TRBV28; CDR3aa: CASSPGGTGVEKLFF; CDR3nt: TGTGCCAGCAGTCCAGGGGGGACAGGGGTCGAAAAACTGTTTTTT
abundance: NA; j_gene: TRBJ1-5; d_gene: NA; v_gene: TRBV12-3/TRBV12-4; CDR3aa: CASSLSSNQPQHF; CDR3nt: TGTGCCAGCAGTTTATCTAGCAATCAGCCCCAGCATTTT
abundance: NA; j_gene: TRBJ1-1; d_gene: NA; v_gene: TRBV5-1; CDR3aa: CASSPGHRNTEAFF; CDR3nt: TGCGCCAGCAGCCCGGGACACCGGAACACTGAAGCTTTCTTT
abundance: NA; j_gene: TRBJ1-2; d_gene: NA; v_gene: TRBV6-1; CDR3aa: CASSEDTLRVGYTF; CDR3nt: TGTGCCAGCAGTGAAGATACACTAAGGGTCGGCTACACCTTC
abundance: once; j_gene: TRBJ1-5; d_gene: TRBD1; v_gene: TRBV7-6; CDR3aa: CASSPQGAMGWNQPQHF; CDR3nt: TGTGCCAGCAGCCCACAGGGGGCTATGGGGTGGAATCAGCCCCAGCATTTT
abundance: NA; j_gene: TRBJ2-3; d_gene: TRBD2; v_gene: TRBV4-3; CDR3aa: CASSPKREGPDTQYF; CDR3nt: TGCGCCAGCAGCCCGAAGCGGGAGGGTCCAGATACGCAGTATTTT
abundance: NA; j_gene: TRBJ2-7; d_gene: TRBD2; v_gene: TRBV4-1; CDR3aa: CASSQEKRDSTYEQYF; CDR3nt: TGCGCCAGCAGCCAAGAAAAGCGGGATTCTACCTACGAGCAGTACTTC
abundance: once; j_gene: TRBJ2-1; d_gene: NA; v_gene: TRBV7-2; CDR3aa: CASSPDFAQNNEQFF; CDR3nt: TGTGCCAGCAGCCCCGATTTTGCGCAGAACAATGAGCAGTTCTTC
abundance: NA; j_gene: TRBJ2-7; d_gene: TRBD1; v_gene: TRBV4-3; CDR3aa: CASSQTGMGVYEQYF; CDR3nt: TGCGCCAGCAGCCAGACAGGGATGGGGGTATACGAGCAGTACTTC
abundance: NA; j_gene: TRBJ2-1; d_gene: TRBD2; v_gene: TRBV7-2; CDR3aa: CASSLELAGYNEQFF; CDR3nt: TGTGCCAGCAGCTTAGAACTAGCGGGATACAATGAGCAGTTCTTC
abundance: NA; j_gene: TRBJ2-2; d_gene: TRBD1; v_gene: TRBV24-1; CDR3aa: CATSAPGTESGELFF; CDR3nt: TGTGCCACCAGTGCCCCCGGGACAGAATCCGGGGAGCTGTTTTTT
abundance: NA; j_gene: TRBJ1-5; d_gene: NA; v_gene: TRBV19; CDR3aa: CASSISRVNQPQHF; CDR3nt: TGTGCCAGTAGTATTTCGAGGGTGAATCAGCCCCAGCATTTT
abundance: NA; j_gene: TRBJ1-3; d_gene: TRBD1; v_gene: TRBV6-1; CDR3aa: CASSEGTGGNTIYF; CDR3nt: TGTGCCAGCAGTGAAGGGACAGGTGGAAACACCATATATTTT
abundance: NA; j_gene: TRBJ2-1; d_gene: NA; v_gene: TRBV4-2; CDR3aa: CASSQALGVVNEQFF; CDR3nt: TGTGCCAGCAGCCAGGCACTAGGGGTCGTCAATGAGCAGTTCTTC
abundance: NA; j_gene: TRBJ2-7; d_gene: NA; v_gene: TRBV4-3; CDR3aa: CASSQDLGGEQYF; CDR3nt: TGCGCCAGCAGCCAAGATCTTGGGGGGGAGCAGTACTTC